The 24 T cell receptor beta chains below all came from one sample that was sequenced in a study of shared clonotypes between healthy human individuals. The table came from immunoSEQ multiplex PCR; TCRdb's copy has only in-frame clones and leaves some out. The sample lists 450,000 to 700,000 clones; 95% were seen once. CD45RO-negative, CCR7-positively selected cells formed the naive CD8 fraction, excluding terminally differentiated effector memory CD45RA+ cells. Specimen: naive CD8+ T cells sorted from blood. These receptors were obtained from a woman in her 30s in good health.

The J gene is TRBJ2-7, the V gene TRBV7-2; D perhaps matches TRBD1 (5 bases). The CDR3 loop spans 13 amino acids. The germline V and J ends were trimmed by 4 bases and 4 bases, with 11 bases remaining between them. Germline V lookup: CDR1 SGHTA, CDR2 FQGNSA. Here the CDR3 reads CASSSTEQYEQYF. The DNA of the CDR3 is TGTGCCAGCAGCTCGACAGAGCAATACGAGCAGTACTTC.

The V and J genes are TRBV6-6 and TRBJ1-1; 7 bases match TRBD1. Germline CDR1 MNHNY, CDR2 SVGAGI (reference sequence). This CDR3 is built from 15 residues. With V trimmed by 4 bases and J by 5 bases, 10 bases remained unmatched. The CDR3 is CASSSPTGRVTEAFF. In DNA, the CDR3 is TGTGCCAGCAGTTCTCCGACAGGGAGGGTAACTGAAGCTTTCTTT.

This chain joins TRBV27 and TRBJ2-7; D not resolved. Germline CDR1 is MNHEY and CDR2 is SMNVEV (reference sequence). This CDR3 comprises 15 residues. The V end was cut by 6 bases, the J end by 4 bases, with 19 bases between. Here the CDR3 DNA reads TGTGCCAGCAGCTTTACAACCGACGGCATATACGAGCAGTACTTC. Amino acid sequence: CASSFTTDGIYEQYF.

The rearrangement uses TRBV7-6 and TRBJ2-1; TRBD2 agrees at 8 bases. The CDR3 consists of 15 residues. The trim removed 7 bases at V and 8 bases at J, leaving 13 bases unmatched. Germline CDR1 reads SGHVS; CDR2 reads FNYEAQ. The CDR3 region is CASTYSGSTKDEQFF. The CDR3 DNA is TGTGCCAGCACCTACAGCGGGAGTACCAAAGATGAGCAGTTCTTC. The variable domain in full, completed from reference TRBV7-6 and TRBJ2-1, reads GAGVSQSPRYKVTKRGQDVALRCDPISGHVSLYWYRQALGQGPEFLTYFNYEAQQDKSGLPNDRFSAERPEGSISTLTIQRTEQRDSAMYRCASTYSGSTKDEQFFGPGTRLTVL.

V usage is TRBV19 and J usage is TRBJ2-3, with 10 positions matching TRBD2. Germline V gene lookup returns CDR1 LNHDA and CDR2 SQIVND (reference sequence). The CDR3 totals 15 residues. After removal of 3 bases from V and 1 base from J, the junction contained 1 base not matched to a gene. CDR3 amino acids: CASSMGTSGTDTQYF. DNA for the CDR3: TGTGCCAGTAGTATGGGGACTAGCGGCACAGATACGCAGTATTTT.

V is TRBV27 and J is TRBJ2-7; tentative D call: TRBD2 (6 bases). The CDR3 runs to 16 residues. Between the trimmed V and J ends, which lost 6 bases and 6 bases, there was a span of 24 bases. In germline, CDR1 is MNHEY, CDR2 SMNVEV (reference sequence). In DNA, the CDR3 is TGTGCCAGCAGCCCCGCCATGGGGGAGGCCCCCTCCGAGCAGTACTTC. This sequence encodes CASSPAMGEAPSEQYF.

With respect to this clone: Other nucleotide sequences from this sample produce the same CDR3. This rearrangement joins TRBV7-2 to TRBJ2-5, with TRBD2 matching 14 bases. TRBJ2-7 explains the end of the DNA better; the J call may be wrong. The CDR3 has 16 residues. The germline gives CDR1 SGHTA, CDR2 FQGNSA. For the CDR3, the DNA is TGTGCCAGCAGTCCTCCGGGACTAGCGGGAGCCCCCGAGCAGTACTTC. Amino acid sequence: CASSPPGLAGAPEQYF.

The chain has TRBV27 and TRBJ1-1; D possibly corresponds to TRBD1 (5 bases). Per germline, CDR1 MNHEY and CDR2 SMNVEV (reference sequence). The CDR3 sequence is 13 residues long. V was shortened by 10 bases and J by 0 bases, with 12 bases between the two germline ends. The CDR3 DNA follows: TGTGCCACTTCAGGGAATATGAACACTGAAGCTTTCTTT. Translation gives CATSGNMNTEAFF.

Comments on this clone: The same CDR3 can be traced to other DNA sequences in this sample. This chain connects TRBV2 to TRBJ1-2; D is uncertain. Trimming stripped 2 bases from V and 7 bases from J, with 2 bases between. Germline V gene sequence: CDR1 SNHLY, CDR2 FYNNEI. The CDR3 totals 10 residues. DNA of the CDR3: TGTGCCAGCAGTGAAAGTGGCTACACCTTC. The encoded protein is CASSESGYTF.

This chain links TRBV30 with TRBJ1-5; D is undetermined. There are 13 residues in the CDR3. Germline V gene sequence: CDR1 GTSNPN, CDR2 SVGIG (reference sequence). The V end was cut by 0 bases, the J end by 1 base, with 4 bases between. The CDR3 bases are TGTGCCTGGAGTGTTCACAGCAATCAGCCCCAGCATTTT. Amino acids: CAWSVHSNQPQHF.

V gene TRBV6-4 combines with J gene TRBJ2-1; 9 bases line up with TRBD2. With 2 bases clipped from V and 1 base from J, the junction kept 3 bases outside the gene matches. The CDR3 covers 16 residues. Germline V gene sequence: CDR1 MRHNA, CDR2 SNTAGT. The CDR3 protein is CASSDNSGGSYNEQFF. CDR3 sequence (DNA): TGTGCCAGCAGTGACAATAGCGGGGGTTCCTACAATGAGCAGTTCTTC.

The rearrangement joins TRBV28 to TRBJ2-7; 7 bases align to TRBD1. The CDR3 runs to 14 residues. CDR1 is MDHEN and CDR2 is SYDVKM in the germline V gene. The ends lost 4 bases at V and 2 bases at J; junction bases unmatched: 5. CDR3 protein: CASSSDRVPYEQYF. The CDR3 bases are TGTGCCAGCAGTTCCGACAGGGTCCCCTACGAGCAGTACTTC.

On this clone itself: The same CDR3 is also encoded by other DNA sequences in this sample. This chain connects TRBV29-1 to TRBJ1-1; D is unresolved. V lost 6 bases to trimming and J lost 4 bases, with 6 bases between them. The CDR3 sequence is 10 residues long. Germline V lookup: CDR1 SQVTM, CDR2 ANQGSEA. For the CDR3, the DNA is TGCAGCGTGGGTGGCACTGAAGCTTTCTTT. Its protein is CSVGGTEAFF.

A word on this clone: In the same sample, other DNA sequences code for this CDR3. The chain uses TRBV29-1 and TRBJ2-3, with D unresolved. The CDR3 runs to 12 residues. Germline V lookup: CDR1 SQVTM, CDR2 ANQGSEA. The V end lost 2 bases, the J end lost 4 bases, and 7 bases lay between the germline ends. CDR3 nucleotide sequence: TGCAGCGTTGAAATCCCGCCAGATACGCAGTATTTT. Its protein is CSVEIPPDTQYF.

The V and J genes are TRBV5-1 and TRBJ2-3, with D possibly being TRBD2 (7 bases). This CDR3 region has 20 residues. V lost 3 bases to trimming and J lost 3 bases, with 29 bases between them. CDR1 is SGHRS, CDR2 YFSETQ, per germline. The CDR3 DNA reads TGCGCCAGCAGCTCGGGTCCGGGGAGCGGGACATTGGAAGGTACAGATACGCAGTATTTT. Translated, it gives CASSSGPGSGTLEGTDTQYF.

This sequence joins TRBV7-2 and TRBJ1-1; perhaps TRBD1 as D (5 bases). There are 13 residues in the CDR3. CDR1 SGHTA and CDR2 FQGNSA come from the germline V gene. Trimming stripped 5 bases from V and 1 base from J, with 8 bases between. The DNA for the CDR3 is TGTGCCAGCAGCCTGGACACGAACACTGAAGCTTTCTTT. The encoded protein is CASSLDTNTEAFF.

The chain couples TRBV18 to TRBJ2-7, with D unresolved. The CDR3 runs 12 residues. The ends were cut back, 3 bases at V and 1 base at J, with 4 bases in the middle. The germline V gene has CDR1 KGHSH and CDR2 LQKENI. CDR3 DNA: TGTGCCAGCTCACCTAATTCCTACGAGCAGTACTTC. It yields the protein CASSPNSYEQYF.

The chain recombines TRBV28 with TRBJ2-7; 7 bases align to TRBD1. V shed 5 bases and J 3 bases; nucleotides not matched to a gene: 4. The V gene's germline CDR1 is MDHEN and CDR2 SYDVKM. The CDR3 spans 13 residues. The CDR3 coding sequence is TGTGCCAGCAGTCAAGACAGGGACTACGAGCAGTACTTC. It yields the protein CASSQDRDYEQYF.

The gene calls are TRBV15 and TRBJ1-2; D is undetermined. The ends were cut back, 1 base at V and 5 bases at J, with 11 bases in the middle. CDR1 is LNHNV and CDR2 is YYDKDF in the germline V gene (reference sequence). The CDR3 covers 14 residues. The CDR3 sequence is CATSRVGEGYGYTF. The CDR3 bases are TGTGCCACCAGCAGAGTGGGCGAAGGGTATGGCTACACCTTC.

This chain joins TRBV11-2 and TRBJ2-3, with 10 positions matching TRBD2. CDR1 is SGHAT and CDR2 is FQNNGV in the germline V gene. Trimming cost V 0 bases and J 4 bases; bases outside gene matches: 7. This CDR3 has 17 amino acids. CDR3 protein: CASSLEGPGLASDTQYF. CDR3 DNA: TGTGCCAGCAGCTTAGAGGGACCGGGACTAGCGTCAGATACGCAGTATTTT.

The chain couples TRBV23-1 to TRBJ2-5; 16 bases line up with TRBD2. TRBV23-1 is an ORF, with its function uncertain. J gave up 2 bases and V 7 bases, and 7 bases lay outside the gene matches. The CDR3 consists of 17 residues. Written as DNA, the CDR3 is TGCGCCAGCACTGGGACTAGCGGGAGGGGAGAGCAAGAGACCCAGTACTTC. This sequence encodes CASTGTSGRGEQETQYF.

This chain uses TRBV14 with TRBJ2-7; a weak D match, TRBD1 (5 bases). Germline V gene sequence: CDR1 SGHDN, CDR2 FVKESK. Deletions cut 2 bases from V and 6 bases from J, with 14 bases between. The CDR3 spans 14 residues. The CDR3 reads CASSQLQGDSEQYF. CDR3 bases: TGTGCCAGCAGCCAACTACAAGGGGATAGCGAGCAGTACTTC.

The rearrangement uses TRBV6-5 and TRBJ2-5; maybe TRBD2 (5 bases). Germline V lookup: CDR1 MNHEY, CDR2 SVGAGI. CDR3 length equals 13 residues. Trimming took 4 bases from V and 5 from J, leaving 11 bases between them. The CDR3, as DNA: TGTGCCAGCAGTTCCGGGGTCCTGGAGACCCAGTACTTC. Protein: CASSSGVLETQYF.

This clone was recorded once. The chain has TRBV13 and TRBJ2-1, with a possible D match to TRBD2 (6 bases). The CDR3 runs to 12 residues. Germline-derived CDR1 and CDR2 are PRHDT and FYEKMQ (reference sequence). V was shortened by 0 bases and J by 14 bases, with 11 bases between the two germline ends. The CDR3 region is CASSLGSGLKFF. The CDR3 nucleotides read TGTGCCAGCAGCTTAGGGAGCGGGCTAAAGTTCTTC.